This entry features one T cell receptor beta chain sequence. Its antigen target is currently unknown. Base qualities are not at hand, and no much larger clone is one base apart. The cohort consisted of hundreds of healthy bone marrow donors. All cohort members were sampled while nominally healthy, although unrecorded immune exposures were likely present. The donor tested CMV seronegative and was one of the 352 seronegative cohort members. Every donor gave a peripheral blood sample, and the peripheral blood mononuclear cells from that sample were used for TCR beta sequencing. Genomic DNA extraction from the blood cell samples was performed with the Qiagen DNeasy Blood Extraction Kit. This record belongs to a study of cytomegalovirus exposure and HLA in healthy donors (dated by TCRdb to about 2017). Looking at the study overall: According to an earlier analysis of a few hundred of the donors, some 170 million T cells yielded 90 million to 130 million unique TCR beta sequences and about 300 Gb of sequence data. About 280 gigabases of sequencing data and roughly 90 million unique TCR sequences were included in an early release covering about 700 HLA-typed donors. Of the roughly 410 genotyped donors, roughly 76% were placed in the genetic ancestry cluster associated with self-reported Caucasian donors. The study aimed to test whether cataloging public T cell receptors could reveal signatures of past pathogen exposure. The study profiled the T cell repertoires of 550 to 700 subjects by immunosequencing and related them to cytomegalovirus serostatus. Along with the roughly 710-subject first cohort, a separate validation cohort of around 110 different subjects was used. High-throughput TCR immunosequencing, statistical association of individual TCRs with disease status, and machine learning were combined to predict cytomegalovirus infection status. In a later analysis, previously published TCR beta repertoires from 600 to 850 donors were re-analyzed and high-resolution HLA genotyping was added so that TCR occurrence patterns could be studied. In the later analysis, no new phenotypic data were used to find candidate immune exposures; instead, reliance was placed on TCR beta sequences and their occurrence across donors. An earlier analysis of about 620 of the donors applied high-throughput TCR beta sequencing to assess whether each TCR beta V gene segment acted as functional or pseudogenic. Donor age, sex, ethnicity and CMV serostatus were compiled together with the repertoire data. A later genetic analysis used genome-wide SNP genotypes for about 65% of the roughly 670 donors, treating that subset as a discovery cohort. Every discovery cohort repertoire had been produced on one sequencing platform. Class I and class II HLA loci were covered by the typing at four-digit resolution. Typing coverage differed by locus: A, B, C, DRB1 and DQB1 were typed in roughly 629-640 donors, DQA1 in about 550, DPA1 in some 570, and DPB1 in just under 490. Four to six DR-DQ haplotypes were handled as single units for association and clustering, since linkage in the cohort was strong. Among 398 genotyped donors of the cohort, an average of approximately 240,000 unique TCR beta nucleotide sequences were sequenced per donor, about a sixth of them non-productive. What the research found in general, with its limitations: A total of fewer than 200 TCR beta chains were listed by the study as associated with cytomegalovirus. This cohort had only TCR beta chains sequenced, and the lack of alpha or paired-chain data limited which features could be detected. For the cohort, immune exposure information was limited to CMV serostatus. Linkage disequilibrium might explain the correlated functional status among segregating V segments, but an unknown experimental factor could not be ruled out. Assigning TCR associations to individual alleles was difficult when HLA alleles, especially DR and DQ, strongly co-occurred. In a later analysis, TCR association rates were found to vary across HLA loci, with the most associated TCRs seen for DRB1 alleles and the fewest for HLA-C alleles. Most TCR sequences were seen in very few donors, while some public TCRs were found in many individuals. Compared with equally common non-associated chains, HLA-associated TCR beta chains in a later analysis were more clonally expanded and had lower generation probabilities. According to the authors, the approach could potentially be generalized to other disease states and immunological phenotypes. According to a later analysis, most CMV-associated TCR beta chains appeared to be HLA-restricted, and the HLA associations seemed to be driven largely by CMV exposure. In an earlier analysis of around 500 of the donors, most TCR beta V segments appeared in productive rearrangements about 87% or about 30% of the time, broadly matching IMGT annotations. Presence/absence analyses assumed roughly uniform sequencing depth across donors, an assumption that may not hold. The classifier was reported to diagnose cytomegalovirus status with high specificity and sensitivity in both the original cohort and the validation cohort. At a false discovery rate of 0.05, a later analysis linked 16,000 or so TCR beta sequences to specific HLA alleles. Because some donors lacked HLA typing at each locus, the association tests relied only on the typed subset. Several of the top co-occurrence clusters appeared to be linked to parvovirus B19, influenza, CMV and Epstein-Barr virus, according to a later analysis. Because counts were too low, about 17 rarely observed V segments, including chromosome 9 orphons, were excluded from the earlier analysis of 587 of the donors. Three of the identified cytomegalovirus-associated TCR beta chains were confirmed in vitro to be specific for cytomegalovirus antigens. A further reported finding was that TCR beta sequences accurately predicted the HLA-A and HLA-B alleles for most subjects in the first cohort. V-gene and J-gene trimming of TCR beta chains was associated with a missense DCLRE1C variant in a later genetic analysis, and the association was replicated in an independent cohort. According to a later genetic analysis, donors in an Asian-associated ancestry cluster had fewer N-insertions in productive TCRs than the approximately 650-donor mean. A group of highly shared sequence variants was considered likely to be a technical artifact of the sequencing pipeline.

Library construction relied on the immunoSEQ multiplex PCR assay. For the multiplex PCR, a mixture combining 60 forward primers for TCR Vbeta segments and 13 reverse primers for TCR Jbeta segments was used. The CDR3 region of rearranged TCR beta genes was amplified from genomic DNA with a multiplex PCR assay. On the Illumina HiSeq System, the amplified TCR beta libraries were sequenced as 87-base-pair reads. The original pipeline was this. A later analysis tallied some 79 million unique TCR beta chains across the approximately 670 repertoires, and about 12 million of those chains were shared by two or more donors. Raw reads were error-corrected and collapsed into unique sequences by a nearest-neighbor algorithm in which closely related sequences were merged to remove PCR and sequencing errors. Alignment of CDR3 sequences to IMGT reference sequences was used to assign V, D and J gene segments. For a sequence to be retained, a match of at least six nucleotides to both a V gene segment and a J gene segment was required. Rearrangements were called productive when the CDR3 lacked stop codons and stayed in frame with V and J; all others were non-productive. CDR3 was defined by IMGT convention, running from the second conserved V-encoded cysteine to the conserved J-encoded phenylalanine. The earlier analysis of about 610 of the donors excluded sequences that lacked an unambiguous match to a single V gene segment. An earlier analysis of a few hundred of the donors classified V segments as functional when productive rearrangements were above 56.7% and as segregating when the standard deviation between donors was above 5%. A statistical classification framework was built for diagnosing cytomegalovirus status from the catalog of TCR beta chain sequences. In a later analysis, TCR nucleotide sequences were compared against IMGT/GENE-DB human TR gene sequences so that V and J genes could be assigned. In a later analysis, CDR3 sequences and most-parsimonious VDJ recombination scenarios were assigned using the TCRdist pipeline. In a later analysis, every TCR beta chain was defined by the combination of its CDR3 amino acid sequence and its V-gene family, and reads without a unique V-gene family were dropped. In a later analysis, approximately 640 highly shared, low-generation-probability nucleotide sequences were removed to address suspected cross-contamination and a sequencing artifact. In a later analysis, a clonal expansion index for each public chain was calculated from normalized within-repertoire ranks of inferred template counts. In a later analysis, generation probabilities were computed with a VDJ recombination model fitted to out-of-frame rearrangements, and the resulting probabilities were checked against IGoR. In a later analysis, TCR-TCR, TCR-HLA and TCR-CMV co-occurrence was scored with hypergeometric tests, and a repertoire-size bias correction was applied to TCR pairs. False discovery rates were estimated in a later analysis by permuting HLA or CMV assignments 20 times. In a later analysis, co-occurring TCRs were grouped using DBSCAN, and TCRdist sequence similarity was added for clustering within HLA-allele-positive subsets. Co-occurrence clustering excluded repertoires with fewer than 30,000 or more than 120,000 public chains, plus five with anomalous nucleotide sharing. As stored in TCRdb, this immuneACCESS dataset retains in-frame rearrangements with V and J assigned. A fraction of the clones does not appear; measured against another copy, unresolved V genes explain less than half of the discrepancy, and the remainder lacks a known reason. V and J calls and clone size are copied from that table; D and trimming were computed from the DNA. The sample profile shows about 78,000 clones; around 80% of them were found once. About 1.1% of the sample is in the top ten clones.

Source material: PBMCs. This receptor was identified in a male donor in good health and CMV-seronegative.

The CDR3 corresponds to CASRFQRGAGTDTQYF. Here is the DNA: TGTGCCAGCAGATTCCAGCGGGGGGCCGGCACAGATACGCAGTATTTT. The sequence links TRBV27 to TRBJ2-3, with 9 bases matching TRBD2. The CDR3 numbers 16 residues from cysteine through phenylalanine. The retained sequence is limited to the CDR3, 48 bases, with the frame set at the first base. CDR1 and CDR2 were assigned from the germline V gene (reference sequence) as MNHEY and SMNVEV. The V end gives up 6 bases and the J end 1 base, leaving 8 bases in the junction not matched to a gene.